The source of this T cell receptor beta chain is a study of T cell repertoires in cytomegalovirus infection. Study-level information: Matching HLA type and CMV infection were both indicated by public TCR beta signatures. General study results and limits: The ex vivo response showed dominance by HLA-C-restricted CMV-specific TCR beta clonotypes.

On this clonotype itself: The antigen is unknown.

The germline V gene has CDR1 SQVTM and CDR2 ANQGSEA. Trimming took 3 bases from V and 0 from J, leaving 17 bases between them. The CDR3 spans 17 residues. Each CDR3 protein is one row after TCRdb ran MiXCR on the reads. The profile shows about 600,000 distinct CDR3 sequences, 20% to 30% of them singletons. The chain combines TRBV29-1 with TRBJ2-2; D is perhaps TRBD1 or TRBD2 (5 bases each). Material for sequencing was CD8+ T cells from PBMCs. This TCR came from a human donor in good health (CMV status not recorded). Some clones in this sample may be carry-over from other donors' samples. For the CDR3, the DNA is TGCAGCGTTGAGGGTCTCGGGACCTACACGAACACCGGGGAGCTGTTTTTT. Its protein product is CSVEGLGTYTNTGELFF.